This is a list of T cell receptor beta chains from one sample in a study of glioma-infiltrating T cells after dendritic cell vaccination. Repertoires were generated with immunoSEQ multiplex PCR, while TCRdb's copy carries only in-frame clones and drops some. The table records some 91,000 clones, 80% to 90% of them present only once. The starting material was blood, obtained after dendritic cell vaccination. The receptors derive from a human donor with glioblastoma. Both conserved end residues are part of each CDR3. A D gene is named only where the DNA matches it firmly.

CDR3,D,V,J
CASSLVAGNYNEQFF,.,TRBV7-2,TRBJ2-1
CASSLPDRGGVAKNIQYF,.,TRBV28,TRBJ2-4
CASSLDSSGANVLTF,.,TRBV7-3,TRBJ2-6
CARNLNRNYGYTF,.,TRBV25-1,TRBJ1-2
CASSFLSGGGEKLFF,.,TRBV5-5,TRBJ1-4
CASSSRAGLAGNTIYF,.,TRBV7-9,TRBJ1-3
CASSIRGPNYGYTF,TRBD1,TRBV19,TRBJ1-2
CSVGQGASYFSNEQFF,TRBD1,TRBV29-1,TRBJ2-1
CASSTGPNLGNTIYF,.,TRBV2,TRBJ1-3
CASSFRDTMNTEAFF,.,TRBV19,TRBJ1-1
CASSPYRTDLNTEAFF,.,TRBV27,TRBJ1-1
CASSLDPPRVGEQYF,.,TRBV5-1,TRBJ2-7
CARRQGAWSNQPQHF,TRBD1,TRBV6-4,TRBJ1-5
CASSTGGVSSYGYTF,TRBD1,TRBV6-1,TRBJ1-2
CASSSMTGGTAEAFF,TRBD1,TRBV7-9,TRBJ1-1
CASSAGQGQAYGYTF,TRBD1,TRBV2,TRBJ1-2
CASDSNANQPQHF,.,TRBV19,TRBJ1-5
CASWDRGNSPLHF,TRBD1,TRBV6-5,TRBJ1-6